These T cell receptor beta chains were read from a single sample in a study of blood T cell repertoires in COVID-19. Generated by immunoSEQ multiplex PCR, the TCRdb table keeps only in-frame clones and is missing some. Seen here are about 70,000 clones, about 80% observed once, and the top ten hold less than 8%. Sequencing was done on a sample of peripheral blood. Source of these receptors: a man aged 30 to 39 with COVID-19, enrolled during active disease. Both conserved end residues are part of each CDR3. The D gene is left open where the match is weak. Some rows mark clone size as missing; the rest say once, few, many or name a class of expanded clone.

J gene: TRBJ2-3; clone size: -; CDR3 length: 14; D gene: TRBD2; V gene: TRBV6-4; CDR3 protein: CASSQTSATDTQYF; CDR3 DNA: TGTGCCAGCAGCCAGACTAGCGCAACAGATACGCAGTATTTT
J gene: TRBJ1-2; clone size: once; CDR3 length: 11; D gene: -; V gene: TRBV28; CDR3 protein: CASNRVYGYTF; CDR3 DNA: TGTGCCAGCAACAGGGTCTATGGCTACACCTTC
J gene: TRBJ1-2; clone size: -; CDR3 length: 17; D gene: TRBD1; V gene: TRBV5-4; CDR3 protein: CASSFGDRGVGNYGYTF; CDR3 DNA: TGTGCCAGCAGCTTCGGGGACAGGGGTGTAGGGAACTATGGCTACACCTTC
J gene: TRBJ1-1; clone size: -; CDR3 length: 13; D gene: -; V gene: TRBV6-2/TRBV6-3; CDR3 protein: CASSYSGGTEAFF; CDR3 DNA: TGTGCCAGCAGTTACTCCGGTGGCACTGAAGCTTTCTTT
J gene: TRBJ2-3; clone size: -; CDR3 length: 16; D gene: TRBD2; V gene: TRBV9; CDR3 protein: CASSAPRGREEDTQYF; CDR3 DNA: TGTGCCAGCAGCGCGCCCCGAGGTCGGGAGGAAGATACGCAGTATTTT
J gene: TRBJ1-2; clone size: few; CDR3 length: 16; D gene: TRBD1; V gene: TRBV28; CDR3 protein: CASSRAGGGLNYGYTF; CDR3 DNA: TGTGCCAGCTCTAGGGCAGGGGGCGGACTTAACTATGGCTACACCTTC
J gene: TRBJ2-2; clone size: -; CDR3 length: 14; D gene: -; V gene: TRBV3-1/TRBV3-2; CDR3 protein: CASSRNSLAGELFF; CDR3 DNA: TGTGCCAGCAGCCGGAATAGCTTGGCCGGGGAGCTGTTTTTT
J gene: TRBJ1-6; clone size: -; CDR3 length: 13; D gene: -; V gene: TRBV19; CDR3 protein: CASTVQRGSPLHF; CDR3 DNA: TGTGCCAGTACCGTCCAGCGTGGTTCACCCCTCCACTTT
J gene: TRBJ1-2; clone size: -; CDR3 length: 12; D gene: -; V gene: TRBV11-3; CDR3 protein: CASSRLWRGYTF; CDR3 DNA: TGTGCCAGCAGCCGACTTTGGCGAGGCTACACCTTC
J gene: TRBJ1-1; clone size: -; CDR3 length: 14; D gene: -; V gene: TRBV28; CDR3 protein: CASDTPVGNTEAFF; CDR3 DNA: TGTGCCAGCGACACACCCGTAGGGAACACTGAAGCTTTCTTT
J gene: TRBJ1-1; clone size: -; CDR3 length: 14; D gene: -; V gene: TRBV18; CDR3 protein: CASSHRSEQTEAFF; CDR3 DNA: TGTGCCAGCTCACACCGAAGTGAACAAACTGAAGCTTTCTTT
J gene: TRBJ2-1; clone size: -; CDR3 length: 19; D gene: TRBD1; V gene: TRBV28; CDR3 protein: CAVAGTGGLEGPLGNEQFF; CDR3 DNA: TGTGCCGTAGCCGGGACAGGGGGCTTGGAGGGACCGTTGGGGAATGAGCAGTTCTTC
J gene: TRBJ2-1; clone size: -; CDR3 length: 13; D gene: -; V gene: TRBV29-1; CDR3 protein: CSVRDTPLDEQFF; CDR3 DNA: TGCAGCGTTAGGGACACCCCCCTCGATGAGCAGTTCTTC
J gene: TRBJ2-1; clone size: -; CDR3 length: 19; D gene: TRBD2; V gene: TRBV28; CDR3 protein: CASSRIPGLAGPGGLEQFF; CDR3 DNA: TGTGCCAGCAGTAGAATTCCGGGACTAGCGGGCCCAGGGGGGTTGGAGCAGTTCTTC
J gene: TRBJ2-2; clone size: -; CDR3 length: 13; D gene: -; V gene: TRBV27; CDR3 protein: CASSLGRTGELFF; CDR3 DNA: TGTGCCAGCAGTTTAGGCCGCACCGGGGAGCTGTTTTTT
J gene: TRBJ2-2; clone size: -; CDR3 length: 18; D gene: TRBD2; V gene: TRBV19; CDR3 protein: CASHFRTSGRVIPGELFF; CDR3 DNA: TGTGCCAGCCACTTCAGGACTAGCGGGAGAGTCATCCCCGGGGAGCTGTTTTTT
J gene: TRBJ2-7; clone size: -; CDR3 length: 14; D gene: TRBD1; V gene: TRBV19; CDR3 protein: CASSQTGGTYEQYF; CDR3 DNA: TGTGCCAGTAGTCAGACAGGGGGTACCTACGAGCAGTACTTC
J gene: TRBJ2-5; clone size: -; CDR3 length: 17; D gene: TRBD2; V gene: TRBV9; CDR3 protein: CASSVGTAGAAGETQYF; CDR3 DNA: TGTGCCAGCAGCGTAGGTACTGCGGGAGCGGCTGGAGAGACCCAGTACTTC
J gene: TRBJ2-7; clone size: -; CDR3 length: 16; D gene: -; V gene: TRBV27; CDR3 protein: CASSPRRGGESYEQYF; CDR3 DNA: TGTGCCAGCAGTCCCCGCAGGGGTGGGGAGTCCTACGAGCAGTACTTC
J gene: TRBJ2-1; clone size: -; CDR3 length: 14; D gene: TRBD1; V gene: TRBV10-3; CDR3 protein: CAISPGQGGYEQFF; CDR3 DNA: TGTGCCATCAGCCCGGGACAGGGGGGTTATGAGCAGTTCTTC
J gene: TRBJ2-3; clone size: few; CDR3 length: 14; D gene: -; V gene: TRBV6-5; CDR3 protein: CASSFRAGTDTQYF; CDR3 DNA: TGTGCCAGCAGTTTTCGAGCCGGCACAGATACGCAGTATTTT
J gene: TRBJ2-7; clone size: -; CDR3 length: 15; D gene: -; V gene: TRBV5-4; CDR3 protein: CASSLARVGGYEQYF; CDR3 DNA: TGTGCCAGCAGCTTGGCCAGAGTAGGGGGCTACGAGCAGTACTTC
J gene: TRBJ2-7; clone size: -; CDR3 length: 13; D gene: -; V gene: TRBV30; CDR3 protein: CAWSVSRAGEQYF; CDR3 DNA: TGTGCCTGGAGTGTAAGCAGGGCGGGGGAGCAGTACTTC
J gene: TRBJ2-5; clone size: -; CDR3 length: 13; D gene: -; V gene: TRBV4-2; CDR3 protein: CASSHPRGETQYF; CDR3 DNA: TGTGCCAGCAGCCACCCCAGGGGTGAGACCCAGTACTTC
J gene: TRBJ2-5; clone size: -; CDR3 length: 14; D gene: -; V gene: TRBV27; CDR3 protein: CASRPPGGLETQYF; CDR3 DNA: TGTGCCAGCAGACCCCCCGGGGGGCTTGAGACCCAGTACTTC
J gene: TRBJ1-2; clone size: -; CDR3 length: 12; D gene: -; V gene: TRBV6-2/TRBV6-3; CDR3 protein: CASSLVRDGYTF; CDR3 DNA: TGTGCCAGCAGCCTAGTCAGGGATGGCTACACCTTC
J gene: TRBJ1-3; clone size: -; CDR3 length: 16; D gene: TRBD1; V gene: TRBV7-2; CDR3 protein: CASSLGRTGSGNTIYF; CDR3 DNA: TGTGCCAGCAGCTTAGGGAGGACAGGCTCTGGAAACACCATATATTTT
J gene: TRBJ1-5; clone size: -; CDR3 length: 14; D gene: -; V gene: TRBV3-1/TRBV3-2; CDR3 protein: CASSQLISNQPQHF; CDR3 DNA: TGTGCCAGCAGCCAGTTAATATCGAATCAGCCCCAGCATTTT
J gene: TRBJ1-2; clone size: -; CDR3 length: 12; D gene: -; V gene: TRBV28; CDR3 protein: CASSLRNYGYTF; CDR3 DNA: TGTGCCAGCAGTTTACGTAACTATGGCTACACCTTC
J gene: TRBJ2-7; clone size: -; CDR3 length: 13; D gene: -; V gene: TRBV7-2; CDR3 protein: CASSLPSQGEQYF; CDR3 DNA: TGTGCCAGCAGCTTACCATCTCAGGGCGAGCAGTACTTC
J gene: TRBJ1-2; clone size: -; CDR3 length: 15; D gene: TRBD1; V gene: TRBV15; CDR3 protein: CATSDPGQGVGGYTF; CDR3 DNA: TGTGCCACCAGCGATCCCGGACAGGGGGTAGGTGGCTACACCTTC
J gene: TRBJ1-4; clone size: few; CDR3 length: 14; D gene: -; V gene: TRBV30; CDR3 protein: CAYSLGGANEKLFF; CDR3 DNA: TGTGCCTATTCTCTAGGGGGAGCTAATGAAAAACTGTTTTTT
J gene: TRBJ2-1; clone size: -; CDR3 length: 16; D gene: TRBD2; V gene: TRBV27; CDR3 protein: CASSNRGTSGNNEQFF; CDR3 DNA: TGTGCCAGCAGTAACCGGGGGACTAGCGGGAACAATGAGCAGTTCTTC
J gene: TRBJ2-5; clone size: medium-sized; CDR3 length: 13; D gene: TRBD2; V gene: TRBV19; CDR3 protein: CASSTGTSGSQYF; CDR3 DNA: TGTGCCAGTAGTACGGGAACTAGCGGGTCCCAGTACTTC
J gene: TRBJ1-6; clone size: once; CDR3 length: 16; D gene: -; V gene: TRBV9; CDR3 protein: CASSVEFRPRNSPLHF; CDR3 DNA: TGTGCCAGCAGCGTAGAGTTCCGTCCGCGGAATTCACCCCTCCACTTT
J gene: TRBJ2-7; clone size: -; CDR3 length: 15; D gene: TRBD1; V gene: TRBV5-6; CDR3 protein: CASSSGTGGFHEQYF; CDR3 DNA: TGTGCCAGCAGCTCCGGGACAGGGGGCTTCCACGAGCAGTACTTC
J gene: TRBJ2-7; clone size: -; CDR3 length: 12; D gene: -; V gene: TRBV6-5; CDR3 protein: CASSGSGYEQYF; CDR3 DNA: TGTGCCAGCTCCGGGTCGGGGTACGAGCAGTACTTC
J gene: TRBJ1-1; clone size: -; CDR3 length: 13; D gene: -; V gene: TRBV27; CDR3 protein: CASSPGDYTEAFF; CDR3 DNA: TGTGCCAGCAGTCCCGGGGACTACACTGAAGCTTTCTTT
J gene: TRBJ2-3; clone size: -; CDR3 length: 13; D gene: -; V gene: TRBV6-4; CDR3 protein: CASSGQGTDTQYF; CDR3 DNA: TGTGCCAGCAGTGGACAGGGCACAGATACGCAGTATTTT
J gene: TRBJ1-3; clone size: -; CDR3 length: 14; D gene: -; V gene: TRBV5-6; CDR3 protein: CASRKTGAGNTIYF; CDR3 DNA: TGTGCCAGCAGAAAAACAGGAGCTGGAAACACCATATATTTT
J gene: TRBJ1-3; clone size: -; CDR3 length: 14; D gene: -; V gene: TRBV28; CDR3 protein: CASKDRGSRNTIYF; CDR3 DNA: TGTGCCAGCAAGGATAGGGGGAGTAGAAACACCATATATTTT
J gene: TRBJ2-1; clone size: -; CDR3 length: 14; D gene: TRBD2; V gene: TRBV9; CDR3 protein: CASSVTRRGNEQFF; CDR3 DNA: TGTGCCAGCAGCGTAACCCGGCGGGGGAATGAGCAGTTCTTC
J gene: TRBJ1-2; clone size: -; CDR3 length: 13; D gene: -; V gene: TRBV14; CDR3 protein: CASSPGVSYGYTF; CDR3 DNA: TGTGCCAGCAGCCCGGGGGTATCCTATGGCTACACCTTC